The clone carrying this T cell receptor beta chain appeared many times. The table came from immunoSEQ multiplex PCR; TCRdb's copy has only in-frame clones and leaves some out. This repertoire holds 25,000 to 35,000 clones, and none appear only once. These data are taken from a study of T cell clonality in common variable immunodeficiency. Heparinized whole blood, roughly 5 to 8 ml, came from each donor. This clonotype originated in a person aged 18 to 75 in good health. What was sequenced was peripheral blood mononuclear cells.

The part of the CDR3 DNA that was read is TGTGCCTGGAGTGTAGCAGGGTCAAATTCACCC. Translating it yields CAWSVAGSNSP. The entire CDR3 protein reads CAWSVAGSNSPLHF. This sequence joins TRBV30 and TRBJ1-6, with D perhaps TRBD1 (5 bases). The read is 3 residues too short to cover the CDR3 end, so that end is filled in from the germline J gene. This CDR3 has 14 amino acids. The ends were cut back, 0 bases at V and 7 bases at J, with 10 bases in the middle. Germline V gene data show CDR1 as GTSNPN and CDR2 as SVGIG (reference sequence).